This T cell receptor (beta chain) was profiled in a study of cytomegalovirus exposure and HLA in healthy donors (dated 2017 in TCRdb). Broadly, across the study: A later analysis indicated that the 90 to 150 validation repertoires were generated on the platform also employed for the 700 or so repertoires of the first cohort. The study was designed to test whether signatures of past pathogen exposure could be identified by cataloging public T cell receptors. Along with the approximately 700-subject first cohort, a separate validation cohort of over a hundred different subjects was used. High-throughput TCR immunosequencing, statistical association of individual TCRs with disease status, and machine learning were combined to predict cytomegalovirus infection status. Overall study outcomes, separate from this receptor: In vitro tests confirmed that a few of the cytomegalovirus-associated TCR beta chains recognize cytomegalovirus antigens. In both the original and validation cohorts, the classifier was reported to diagnose cytomegalovirus status with high specificity and sensitivity. The study listed 164 TCR beta chains as associated with cytomegalovirus. Most TCR sequences were observed very rarely across donors, whereas some public TCRs were present in many individuals. The authors suggested that the approach could potentially be extended to other disease states and immunological phenotypes. A later analysis found that TCRs clustered in the first cohort also tended to co-occur in the 120 validation repertoires, with 94% of cluster scores above 0. The validation cohort had no HLA typing available for a later analysis, so co-occurrence within that cohort was assessed over all 130 or so repertoires.

With regard to this clone: Its antigen is currently not known. The input lacks base qualities; no much larger clone sits a single base away.

Libraries were constructed by the immunoSEQ multiplex PCR assay. Turning to the authors' computational methods: A statistical classification framework was developed to diagnose cytomegalovirus status using the catalog of TCR beta chain sequences. Here the immuneACCESS table is served through TCRdb, limited to in-frame sequences with V and J called. Missing clones are a known gap in these copies; in checked studies unresolved V genes cover under half, and the rest lacks a known reason. The DNA was the basis for D and trimming; V, J and clone size are from that table. This sample comprises fewer than 90,000 clones, roughly 83% of them detected only once. About 12% of the sample goes to the ten largest clones. Separate from the approximately 700-subject first cohort, the validation cohort of 95 to 150 subjects was the group to which the donors belonged. CDR1 SGHRS and CDR2 YFSETQ were looked up in the germline V gene. Relative to germline, V is 3 bases shorter and J is 0 bases shorter, with 10 bases between their ends. The CDR3 runs 15 residues from the cysteine to the phenylalanine. The retained sequence is limited to the CDR3, 45 bases, with the frame set at the first base.

This chain is built from TRBV5-1 and TRBJ2-1; 5 matching bases give a weak D call of TRBD2. This clonotype was sampled from a woman younger than 35 in good health and CMV-seropositive. Sequences were obtained from PBMCs. The CDR3 reads as follows: CASSSSAASYNEQFF. Here is the DNA: TGCGCCAGCAGCTCCTCAGCGGCCTCCTACAATGAGCAGTTCTTC.